This T cell receptor (beta chain) comes out of a study of beta chain features in type 1 diabetes. Researchers reported sorting CD4+ naive, central memory, regulatory and stem cell-like memory cells via CD45RO/CCR7/CD25/CD127/CD95/CD27. V was clipped by 5 bases and J by 5 bases; unmatched bases: 4. The CDR3 spans 14 residues. The germline gives CDR1 SGDLS, CDR2 YYNGEE. Study-wide points: Researchers caution that PCR might favor shorter templates, equally among patients and controls. VDJ junctions sequenced from type 1 diabetes patients showed fewer insertions and more deletions.

The sample holds a few counts of this clone. Antigen: not known. Every isolated RNA sample was fully reverse transcribed, so sequencing captured expressed TCRB transcripts. Clones were sequenced by immunoSEQ multiplex PCR, and TCRdb holds only the in-frame ones, with some missing. The profile shows 970,000 or so clones, about a sixth of them singletons. The chain links TRBV9 to TRBJ2-3; 11 nucleotides line up with TRBD2. The specimen sequenced was naive CD4+ T cells from blood. The origin of this receptor is a woman between 18 and 29 years old in good health. CDR3 coding DNA: TGTGCCAGCAGTTTTAGCGGGAGGGGAGATACGCAGTATTTT. Its protein is CASSFSGRGDTQYF.